What follows is one TCR beta chain and its context. In germline, CDR1 is MNHEY, CDR2 SMNVEV (reference sequence). Between the trimmed V and J ends, which lost 5 bases and 3 bases, there was a span of 8 bases. The CDR3 is 13 residues long. The sample comes from a study of CD8 T cells in Susac syndrome. Reverse transcription of roughly 0.5 to 1 ug RNA was carried out with random hexamers. A single record per CDR3 protein comes from TCRdb applying MiXCR to the immunoSEQ multiplex PCR reads. The sample holds 100,000 to 150,000 distinct CDR3 sequences, 65% to 90% seen once. The chain is built from TRBV27 and TRBJ2-1; D unresolved. The clonotype comes from a human donor with multiple sclerosis. The sample taken for sequencing was CD8+ T cells from PBMCs. In DNA, the CDR3 is TGTGCCAGCAGTCCCGTCGGCTACAATGAGCAGTTCTTC. Amino acid sequence: CASSPVGYNEQFF.